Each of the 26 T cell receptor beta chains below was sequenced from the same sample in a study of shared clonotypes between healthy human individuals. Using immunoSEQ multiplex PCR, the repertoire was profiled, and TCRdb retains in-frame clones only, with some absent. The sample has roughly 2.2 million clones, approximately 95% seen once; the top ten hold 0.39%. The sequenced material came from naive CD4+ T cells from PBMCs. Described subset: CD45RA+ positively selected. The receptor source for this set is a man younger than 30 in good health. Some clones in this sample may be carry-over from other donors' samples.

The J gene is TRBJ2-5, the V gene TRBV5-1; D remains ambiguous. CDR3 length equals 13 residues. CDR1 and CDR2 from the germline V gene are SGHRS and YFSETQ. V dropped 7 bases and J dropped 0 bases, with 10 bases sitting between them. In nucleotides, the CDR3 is TGCGCCAGCTATCAGGATCACCAAGAGACCCAGTACTTC. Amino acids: CASYQDHQETQYF.

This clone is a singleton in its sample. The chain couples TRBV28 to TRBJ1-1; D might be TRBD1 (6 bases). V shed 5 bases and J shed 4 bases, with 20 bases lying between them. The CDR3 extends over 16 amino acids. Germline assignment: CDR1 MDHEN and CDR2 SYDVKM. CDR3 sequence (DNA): TGTGCCAGCAGTCCAATCTTGGGGGGCGTAGTCACTGAAGCTTTCTTT. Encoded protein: CASSPILGGVVTEAFF.

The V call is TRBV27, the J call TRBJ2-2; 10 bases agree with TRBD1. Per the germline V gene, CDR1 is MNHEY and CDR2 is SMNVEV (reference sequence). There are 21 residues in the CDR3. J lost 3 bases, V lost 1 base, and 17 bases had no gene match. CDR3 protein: CASSLYNTGTGANSYTGELFF. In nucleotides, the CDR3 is TGTGCCAGCAGTTTATACAATACCGGGACAGGGGCCAATTCCTACACCGGGGAGCTGTTTTTT.

CDR3 coding DNA: TGTGCCAGCAGGATGACAGTCGAGCAGTACTTC. Translated, it gives CASRMTVEQYF. The rearrangement links TRBV2 to TRBJ2-7, with D perhaps matching TRBD1 (5 bases). CDR1 SNHLY and CDR2 FYNNEI come from the germline V gene. The CDR3 covers 11 residues. The V end was cut by 6 bases, the J end by 6 bases, with 9 bases between.

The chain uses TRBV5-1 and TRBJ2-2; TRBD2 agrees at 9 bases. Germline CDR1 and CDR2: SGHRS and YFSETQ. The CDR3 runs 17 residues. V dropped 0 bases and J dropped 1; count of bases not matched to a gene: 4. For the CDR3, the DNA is TGCGCCAGCAGCTTGGGGACTAGCGCCTTGAACACCGGGGAGCTGTTTTTT. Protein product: CASSLGTSALNTGELFF. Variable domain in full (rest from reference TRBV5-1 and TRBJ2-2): KAGVTQTPRYLIKTRGQQVTLSCSPISGHRSVSWYQQTPGQGLQFLFEYFSETQRNKGNFPGRFSGRQFSNSRSEMNVSTLELGDSALYLCASSLGTSALNTGELFFGEGSRLTVL.

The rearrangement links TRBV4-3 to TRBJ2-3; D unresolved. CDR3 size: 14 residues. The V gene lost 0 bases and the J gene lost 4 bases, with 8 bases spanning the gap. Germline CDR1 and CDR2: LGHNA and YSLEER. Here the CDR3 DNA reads TGCGCCAGCAGCCAAGATTGGGGTCCAGATACGCAGTATTTT. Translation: CASSQDWGPDTQYF.

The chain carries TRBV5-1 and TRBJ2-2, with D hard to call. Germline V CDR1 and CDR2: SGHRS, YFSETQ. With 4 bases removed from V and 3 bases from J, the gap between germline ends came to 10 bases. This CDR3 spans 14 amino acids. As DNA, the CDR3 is TGCGCCAGCAGCCCCAAAAGCGACACCGGGGAGCTGTTTTTT. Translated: CASSPKSDTGELFF.

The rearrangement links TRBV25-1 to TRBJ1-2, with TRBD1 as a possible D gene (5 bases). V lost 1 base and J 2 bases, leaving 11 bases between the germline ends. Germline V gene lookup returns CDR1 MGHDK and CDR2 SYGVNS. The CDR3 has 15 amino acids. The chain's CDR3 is CASSESRGGNYGYTF. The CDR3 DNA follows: TGTGCCAGCAGTGAATCGCGGGGCGGAAACTATGGCTACACCTTC.

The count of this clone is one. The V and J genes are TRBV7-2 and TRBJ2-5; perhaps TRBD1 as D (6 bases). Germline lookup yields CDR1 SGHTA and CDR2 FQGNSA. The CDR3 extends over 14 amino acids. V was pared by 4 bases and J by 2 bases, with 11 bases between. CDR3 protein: CASSYGQHQETQYF. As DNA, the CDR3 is TGTGCCAGCAGCTACGGACAGCATCAAGAGACCCAGTACTTC.

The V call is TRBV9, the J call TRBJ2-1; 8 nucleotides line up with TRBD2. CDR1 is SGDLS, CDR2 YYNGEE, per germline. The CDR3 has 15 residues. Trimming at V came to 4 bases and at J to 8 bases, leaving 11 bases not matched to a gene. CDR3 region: CASSPRGGASDEQFF. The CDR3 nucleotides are TGTGCCAGCAGCCCCCGGGGGGGGGCTAGTGATGAGCAGTTCTTC.

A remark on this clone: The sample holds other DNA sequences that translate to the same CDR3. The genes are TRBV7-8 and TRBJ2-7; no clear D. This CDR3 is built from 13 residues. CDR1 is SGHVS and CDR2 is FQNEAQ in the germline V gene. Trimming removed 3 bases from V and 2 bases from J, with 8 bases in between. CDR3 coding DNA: TGTGCCAGCAGCTTCTCTCGGACCTACGAGCAGTACTTC. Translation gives CASSFSRTYEQYF. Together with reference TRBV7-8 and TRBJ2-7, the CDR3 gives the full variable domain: GAGVSQSPRYKVAKRGQDVALRCDPISGHVSLFWYQQALGQGPEFLTYFQNEAQLDKSGLPSDRFFAERPEGSVSTLKIQRTQQEDSAVYLCASSFSRTYEQYFGPGTRLTVT.

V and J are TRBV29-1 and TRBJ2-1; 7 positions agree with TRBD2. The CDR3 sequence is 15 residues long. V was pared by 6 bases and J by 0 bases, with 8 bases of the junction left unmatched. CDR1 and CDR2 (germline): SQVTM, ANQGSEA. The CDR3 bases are TGCAGCGTATCTAGCGGCCCGAGCTCCTACAATGAGCAGTTCTTC. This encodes CSVSSGPSSYNEQFF.

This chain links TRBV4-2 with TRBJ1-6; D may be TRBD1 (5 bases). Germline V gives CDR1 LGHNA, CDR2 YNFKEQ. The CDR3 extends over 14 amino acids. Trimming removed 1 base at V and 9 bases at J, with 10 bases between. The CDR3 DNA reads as TGTGCCAGCAGCCAAGGGGGACCGGTTTCACCCCTCCACTTT. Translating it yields CASSQGGPVSPLHF.

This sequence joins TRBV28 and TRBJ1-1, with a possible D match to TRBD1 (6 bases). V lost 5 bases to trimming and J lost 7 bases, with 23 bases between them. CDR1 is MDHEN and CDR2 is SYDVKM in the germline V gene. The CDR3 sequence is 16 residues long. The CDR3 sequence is CASSPPGTTHQNEAFF. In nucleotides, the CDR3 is TGTGCCAGCAGTCCACCCGGGACAACTCACCAAAATGAAGCTTTCTTT.

Here the CDR3 DNA reads TGTGCCAGCACTTACCGGGACAGGACCTACGAGCAGTACTTC. Its protein product is CASTYRDRTYEQYF. The J gene is TRBJ2-7, the V gene TRBV5-5; 8 bases agree with TRBD1. This CDR3 has 14 amino acids. Germline assignment: CDR1 SGHKS and CDR2 YYEKEE (reference sequence). The trim removed 6 bases at V and 2 bases at J, leaving 7 bases unmatched.

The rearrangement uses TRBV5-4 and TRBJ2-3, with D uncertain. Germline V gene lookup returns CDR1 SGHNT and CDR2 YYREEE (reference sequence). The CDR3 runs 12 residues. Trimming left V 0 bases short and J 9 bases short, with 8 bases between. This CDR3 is CASSLDGYTQYF. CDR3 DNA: TGTGCCAGCAGCTTGGACGGGTACACGCAGTATTTT.

CDR3 sequence: CAISDTRERSTGELFF. Written as DNA, the CDR3 is TGTGCCATCAGTGACACCCGGGAGCGGAGCACCGGGGAGCTGTTTTTT. The chain is built from TRBV10-3 and TRBJ2-2, with D perhaps matching TRBD2 (6 bases). The CDR3 loop spans 16 amino acids. V shed 3 bases and J shed 4 bases, with 15 bases lying between them. CDR1 is ENHRY and CDR2 is SYGVKD in the germline V gene.

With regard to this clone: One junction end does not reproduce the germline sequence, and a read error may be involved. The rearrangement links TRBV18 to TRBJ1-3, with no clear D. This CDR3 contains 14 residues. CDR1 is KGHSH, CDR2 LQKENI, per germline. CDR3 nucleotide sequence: TGTGCCAGCTCACCGCCGGGAATGGCATTATTCCGCGACTTT. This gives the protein CASSPPGMALFRDF.

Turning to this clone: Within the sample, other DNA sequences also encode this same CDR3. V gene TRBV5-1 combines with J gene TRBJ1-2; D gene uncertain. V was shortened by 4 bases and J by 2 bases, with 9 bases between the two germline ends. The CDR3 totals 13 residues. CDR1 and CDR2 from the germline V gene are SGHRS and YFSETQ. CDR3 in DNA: TGCGCCAGCAGCCTAACACTAAACTATGGCTACACCTTC. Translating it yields CASSLTLNYGYTF.

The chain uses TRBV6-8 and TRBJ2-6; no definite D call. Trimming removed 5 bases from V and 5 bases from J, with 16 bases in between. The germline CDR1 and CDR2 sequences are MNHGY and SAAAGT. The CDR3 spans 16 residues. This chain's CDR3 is CASSNALKSRANVLTF. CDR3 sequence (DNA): TGTGCCAGCAGTAACGCTCTAAAAAGTCGGGCCAACGTCCTGACTTTC.

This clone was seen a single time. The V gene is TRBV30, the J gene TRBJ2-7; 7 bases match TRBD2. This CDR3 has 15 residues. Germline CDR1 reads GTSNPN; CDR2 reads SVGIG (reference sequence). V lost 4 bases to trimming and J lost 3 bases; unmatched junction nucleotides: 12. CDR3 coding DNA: TGTGCCTGGAATCCCACACTGGCGGGGGTCTACGAGCAGTACTTC. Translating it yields CAWNPTLAGVYEQYF.

CDR3 protein: CASSVTSGSGEQYF. The CDR3 coding sequence is TGTGCCAGTAGTGTGACTAGCGGGAGCGGCGAGCAGTACTTC. The J gene is TRBJ2-7, the V gene TRBV19; 12 bases fit TRBD2. J lost 6 bases, V lost 5 bases, and 5 bases had no gene match. Germline lookup yields CDR1 LNHDA and CDR2 SQIVND (reference sequence). The CDR3 sequence is 14 residues long.

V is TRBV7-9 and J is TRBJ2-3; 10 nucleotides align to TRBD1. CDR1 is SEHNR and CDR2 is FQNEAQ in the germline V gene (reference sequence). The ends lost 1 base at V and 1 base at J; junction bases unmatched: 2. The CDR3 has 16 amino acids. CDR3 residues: CASSLVGTGGTDTQYF. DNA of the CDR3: TGTGCCAGCAGCTTAGTTGGGACAGGGGGCACAGATACGCAGTATTTT. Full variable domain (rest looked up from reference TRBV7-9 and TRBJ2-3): DTGVSQNPRHKITKRGQNVTFRCDPISEHNRLYWYRQTLGQGPEFLTYFQNEAQLEKSRLLSDRFSAERPKGSFSTLEIQRTEQGDSAMYLCASSLVGTGGTDTQYFGPGTRLTVL.

Here the CDR3 DNA reads TGTGCCAGCAGTTGGGACCTCTACGAGCAGTACTTC. This codes for CASSWDLYEQYF. The V call is TRBV2, the J call TRBJ2-7; perhaps D is TRBD1 or TRBD2 (5 bases each). V shed 5 bases and J shed 3 bases, with 8 bases lying between them. The length of the CDR3 is 12 residues. Looked up from germline, CDR1 is SNHLY and CDR2 is FYNNEI.

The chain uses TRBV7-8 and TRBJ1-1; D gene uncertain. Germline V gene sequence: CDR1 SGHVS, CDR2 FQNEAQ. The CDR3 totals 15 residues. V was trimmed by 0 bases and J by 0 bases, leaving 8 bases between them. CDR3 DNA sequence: TGTGCCAGCAGCTTAGCTCGCCGGATGAACACTGAAGCTTTCTTT. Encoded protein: CASSLARRMNTEAFF.

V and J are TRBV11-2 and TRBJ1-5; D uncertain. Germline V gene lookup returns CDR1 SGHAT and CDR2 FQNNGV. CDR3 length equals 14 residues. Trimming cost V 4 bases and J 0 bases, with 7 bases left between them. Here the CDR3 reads CASSSSNSNQPQHF. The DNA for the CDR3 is TGTGCCAGCAGCTCCTCGAATAGCAATCAGCCCCAGCATTTT.